Sequencing of this T cell receptor (beta chain) was carried out in a study of blood T cell repertoires in COVID-19 (dated by TCRdb to the early 2020s). Describing the broader study: Collaborator samples came from the United States, Italy and Spain and covered acute and convalescent phases of COVID-19. The dataset comprised deeply sampled blood TCRbeta repertoires from subjects exposed to, actively infected with, or recovered from COVID-19. The repertoires were released in a freely available public database intended as a resource for research on the immune response to SARS-CoV-2. The prospective study material was composed of cDNA or gDNA derived from T cells, B-cell-depleted T cells, or PBMCs. The samples were drawn from the first 160 participants of the ongoing ImmuneRACE study and from more than 1,000 subjects provided by 6 global collaborators. HLA class I and class II types, where available, came from metadata supplied by the sample provider rather than from assay-based typing. The sample metadata nearly always contained a de-identified subject ID, COVID-19 status, age in years and sex.

In Seattle, one collaborating source enrolled patients while the infection was active and tracked those patients longitudinally over the course of disease. Each collaborating institution followed its own protocols to collect whole blood in K2EDTA tubes. Collaborator samples were shipped for TCRbeta analysis as frozen whole blood, isolated PBMCs, or DNA extracted from either sample type. The paper's findings and limits, for the study overall: The quantity of clinical and demographic metadata differed by source and by participant and was supplied without curation.

The immunoSEQ Assay, a bias-controlled multiplex PCR, was used to amplify TCRbeta CDR3 regions from genomic DNA. Turning to the authors' computational methods: The number of nucleated cells in each sample was estimated by amplification of reference gene primers within the assay. To quantify the absolute abundance of each unique TCRbeta CDR3 rearrangement, sequence reads were collapsed and filtered. For each sample, productive Simpson clonality was calculated by taking the square root of Simpson's diversity index across productive rearrangements. TCRdb took this table from immuneACCESS and kept in-frame rearrangements with V and J called. Such tables lack part of the clones; where checked against another copy, unresolved V genes explain under half of the gap, and the rest is unexplained. V and J calls and clone size are those listed in that table; D and trimming were worked out from the DNA. Here the sample has a few hundred thousand clones; 70% to 90% occur a single time. The ten largest clones add up to 0.87% of the sample.

As regards this clone: The specificity of this receptor is unknown. Base quality data are lacking; no much larger clone is found one base away.

The junction shows trimming of 5 bases on V and 8 bases on J, plus 13 bases between the germline ends. The cysteine opens and the phenylalanine closes a CDR3 of 14 amino acids. CDR3 DNA only is kept here, 42 bases in frame from base 1. The germline V gene encodes CDR1 SGHTA and CDR2 FQGNSA. The sequence joins TRBV7-2 to TRBJ1-6, and perhaps TRBD1 as D gene, on 5 matching bases. The sequenced sample was peripheral blood. The receptor comes from a human donor with COVID-19, enrolled during active disease. The donor label of this sample is uncertain. Here the CDR3 is given as CASSPWGRHSPLHF. The nucleotides are TGTGCCAGCAGCCCATGGGGCCGTCATTCACCCCTCCACTTT.